One sample yielded the 30 T cell receptor beta chains listed below, sequenced in a study of cytomegalovirus exposure and HLA in healthy donors. TCRdb's copy holds only in-frame clones and misses some; the assay was immunoSEQ multiplex PCR. The sample lists hundreds of thousands of clones; roughly 88% were seen once. Sequencing was carried out using PBMCs. These receptors originate from a woman between 18 and 29 years old in good health and CMV-seronegative.

The chain employs TRBV5-4 and TRBJ1-2; tentative D call: TRBD1 (5 bases). Germline V gene data show CDR1 as SGHNT and CDR2 as YYREEE (reference sequence). V was clipped by 4 bases and J by 8 bases, with 18 bases between them. The CDR3 spans 14 residues. This CDR3 is CASSISGGRRGYTF. Here the CDR3 DNA reads TGTGCCAGCAGCATCAGCGGGGGACGTCGCGGCTACACCTTC.

This clone has only one observation. The chain links TRBV7-9 to TRBJ1-1; a weak D match, TRBD1 (6 bases). The CDR3 has 14 amino acids. CDR1 is SEHNR and CDR2 is FQNEAQ in the germline V gene (reference sequence). V gave up 2 bases and J gave up 6 bases, with 13 bases separating them. The CDR3 coding sequence is TGTGCCAGCAGCTTAATGGGGGCTTGGGCTGAAGCTTTCTTT. As protein: CASSLMGAWAEAFF.

The chain has TRBV15 and TRBJ2-3; 8 nucleotides agree with TRBD1. The CDR3 sequence is 15 residues long. The ends lost 6 bases at V and 6 bases at J; junction bases unmatched: 11. Germline V CDR1 and CDR2: LNHNV, YYDKDF (reference sequence). CDR3 DNA sequence: TGTGCCACCAGAGCCAGGGACAGGTCCAGGGATACGCAGTATTTT. This codes for CATRARDRSRDTQYF. Combining the CDR3 with reference TRBV15 and TRBJ2-3 gives the whole variable domain DAMVIQNPRYQVTQFGKPVTLSCSQTLNHNVMYWYQQKSSQAPKLLFHYYDKDFNNEADTPDNFQSRRPNTSFCFLDIRSPGLGDTAMYLCATRARDRSRDTQYFGPGTRLTVL.

This clone was seen only once. The chain carries TRBV4-1 and TRBJ1-1; the D is unclear. The V gene's germline CDR1 is MGHRA and CDR2 YSYEKL. The CDR3 extends over 14 amino acids. V was clipped by 0 bases and J by 8 bases, with 13 bases between them. The CDR3 reads CASSQDITILEAFF. For the CDR3, the DNA is TGCGCCAGCAGCCAAGATATAACAATTTTGGAAGCTTTCTTT.

This clone was counted between two and nine times. The chain couples TRBV2 to TRBJ1-2; 8 nucleotides match TRBD1. With 8 bases clipped from V and 2 bases from J, the junction kept 4 bases outside the gene matches. Germline V gene lookup returns CDR1 SNHLY and CDR2 FYNNEI. This CDR3 has 13 residues. As DNA, the CDR3 is TGTGCCAGCCCCCGGGACAGGAACTATGGCTACACCTTC. Protein product: CASPRDRNYGYTF.

This clone was detected once. The rearrangement joins TRBV5-1 to TRBJ2-7; 9 positions agree with TRBD1. Germline V gene lookup returns CDR1 SGHRS and CDR2 YFSETQ. V was clipped by 4 bases and J by 5 bases; unmatched bases: 10. This CDR3 spans 15 amino acids. The CDR3 DNA reads as TGCGCCAGCAGCGGGGACAGGGTGAGTAAAGACGAGCAGTACTTC. This codes for CASSGDRVSKDEQYF.

The chain recombines TRBV4-1 with TRBJ1-6; D is undetermined. The CDR3 length is 16 residues. CDR1 and CDR2 from the germline V gene are MGHRA and YSYEKL. V lost 0 bases and J lost 7, with 13 bases in between. The CDR3: CASSQDRARGNSPLHF. The CDR3 coding sequence is TGCGCCAGCAGCCAAGATCGTGCCAGAGGGAATTCACCCCTCCACTTT.

The V and J genes are TRBV27 and TRBJ2-5; unclear D gene. Germline V CDR1 and CDR2: MNHEY, SMNVEV (reference sequence). The CDR3 runs 13 residues. The V and J ends lost 3 bases and 2 bases respectively, with 7 bases between them. The CDR3 bases are TGTGCCAGCAGTTTCGTCAGTCAAGAGACCCAGTACTTC. Encoded protein: CASSFVSQETQYF.

The rearrangement links TRBV5-4 to TRBJ2-7; 9 nucleotides line up with TRBD2. The germline gives CDR1 SGHNT, CDR2 YYREEE (reference sequence). With 3 bases clipped from V and 4 bases from J, the junction kept 8 bases outside the gene matches. The CDR3 is 15 amino acids. As DNA, the CDR3 is TGTGCCAGCAGCTCGCTAGCGGGGAACCAGTACGAGCAGTACTTC. Amino acid sequence: CASSSLAGNQYEQYF.

Only a few counts were recorded for this clone. V is TRBV5-4 and J is TRBJ2-7, with a weak D call TRBD1 (6 bases). Germline V CDR1 and CDR2: SGHNT, YYREEE (reference sequence). This CDR3 comprises 15 residues. The germline V and J ends were trimmed by 1 base and 2 bases, with 13 bases remaining between them. The CDR3 nucleotides are TGTGCCAGCAGCTTGTATACAGGGAGTCCCTACGAGCAGTACTTC. Its translation: CASSLYTGSPYEQYF.

The V gene is TRBV6-1, the J gene TRBJ2-7; TRBD2 is a possible D gene (5 bases). Trimming removed 1 base from V and 0 bases from J, with 10 bases in between. The CDR3 is 15 amino acids. The germline V gene encodes CDR1 MNHNS and CDR2 SASEGT. This CDR3 reads CASSEGLQTSYEQYF. The CDR3 DNA follows: TGTGCCAGCAGTGAAGGACTACAGACCTCCTACGAGCAGTACTTC.

This chain links TRBV2 with TRBJ1-5, with TRBD1 matching 9 bases. Per the germline V gene, CDR1 is SNHLY and CDR2 is FYNNEI. The ends lost 1 base at V and 3 bases at J; junction bases unmatched: 4. This CDR3 has 16 amino acids. The CDR3 nucleotides are TGTGCCAGCAGTGAAGTACAGGGGGCCTTCAATCAGCCCCAGCATTTT. The encoded protein is CASSEVQGAFNQPQHF.

This chain uses TRBV5-1 with TRBJ2-5; weak D call: TRBD1 (5 bases). Trimming stripped 0 bases from V and 4 bases from J, with 7 bases between. The CDR3 extends over 13 amino acids. Germline-derived CDR1 and CDR2 are SGHRS and YFSETQ. The DNA of the CDR3 is TGCGCCAGCAGCTTGGCCAGGGCAGAGACCCAGTACTTC. Amino acids: CASSLARAETQYF.

This clone was seen a few times. The gene calls are TRBV30 and TRBJ2-5, with no clear D. Germline V gene data show CDR1 as GTSNPN and CDR2 as SVGIG (reference sequence). The CDR3 runs to 14 residues. The germline V and J ends were trimmed by 0 bases and 2 bases, with 10 bases remaining between them. CDR3 coding DNA: TGTGCCTGGAGTGTCGTACAGCTACAAGAGACCCAGTACTTC. Its protein product is CAWSVVQLQETQYF.

This chain uses TRBV5-4 with TRBJ2-3; 13 bases agree with TRBD2. Germline V gene sequence: CDR1 SGHNT, CDR2 YYREEE (reference sequence). The V segment lost 0 bases and the J segment 5 bases; nucleotides outside the gene matches: 3. The length of the CDR3 is 16 residues. The DNA for the CDR3 is TGTGCCAGCAGCTTGGGTCGACTAGCGGGGGGAGATACGCAGTATTTT. This encodes CASSLGRLAGGDTQYF.

The chain has TRBV28 and TRBJ2-7, with D possibly TRBD1 on 7 matching bases. V lost 5 bases to trimming and J lost 4 bases, with 21 bases between them. This CDR3 has 16 residues. Germline CDR1 MDHEN, CDR2 SYDVKM. CDR3 sequence: CASSPPLATGRYEQYF. As DNA, the CDR3 is TGTGCCAGCAGTCCCCCCCTCGCGACAGGGAGGTACGAGCAGTACTTC.

This chain links TRBV28 with TRBJ2-5, with TRBD2 identical over 16 bases. J lost 0 bases, V lost 6 bases, and 7 bases had no gene match. The germline CDR1 and CDR2 sequences are MDHEN and SYDVKM. The CDR3 loop spans 18 amino acids. CDR3: CASRIGTSGGGNQETQYF. In nucleotides, the CDR3 is TGTGCCAGCAGAATAGGGACTAGCGGGGGGGGAAACCAAGAGACCCAGTACTTC.

This clone has just one count. The gene calls are TRBV9 and TRBJ2-7, with TRBD2 identical over 13 bases. Trimming cost V 2 bases and J 5 bases; bases outside gene matches: 1. The CDR3 is 14 amino acids. Per the germline V gene, CDR1 is SGDLS and CDR2 is YYNGEE. The CDR3 DNA follows: TGTGCCAGCAGCGTTGGACTAGCGGGAGACGAGCAGTACTTC. Translation: CASSVGLAGDEQYF. Using reference TRBV9 and TRBJ2-7 for the parts outside the CDR3, the full variable domain is DSGVTQTPKHLITATGQRVTLRCSPRSGDLSVYWYQQSLDQGLQFLIQYYNGEERAKGNILERFSAQQFPDLHSELNLSSLELGDSALYFCASSVGLAGDEQYFGPGTRLTVT.

The chain employs TRBV5-1 and TRBJ2-1; 7 bases map to TRBD1. The CDR3 spans 15 residues. Germline trimming cut 6 bases from V and 7 bases from J; bases unmatched to any gene: 13. Germline loops: CDR1 SGHRS, CDR2 YFSETQ. The CDR3 bases are TGCGCCAGCATCCAGGGGGTAGCCGCAACGAATGAGCAGTTCTTC. Translated, it gives CASIQGVAATNEQFF.

J is TRBJ1-5 and V is TRBV2; D remains ambiguous. The CDR3 is 15 residues long. Deletions cut 6 bases from V and 4 bases from J, with 16 bases between. Germline-derived CDR1 and CDR2 are SNHLY and FYNNEI. CDR3 DNA sequence: TGTGCCAGCAGGAACAAGGGAGGCCTTAATCAGCCCCAGCATTTT. Its translation is CASRNKGGLNQPQHF.

The chain links TRBV15 to TRBJ1-4; no firm D call. CDR3 length: 13 amino acids. The germline CDR1 and CDR2 sequences are LNHNV and YYDKDF (reference sequence). V gave up 0 bases and J gave up 14 bases, with 13 bases separating them. The CDR3 nucleotides read TGTGCCACCAGCAGAGATCACGGAAGGCGGCTGTTTTTT. The encoded protein is CATSRDHGRRLFF.

The rearrangement joins TRBV4-2 to TRBJ2-7, with 11 bases fitting TRBD2. The CDR3 runs 16 residues. The germline CDR1 and CDR2 sequences are LGHNA and YNFKEQ. V lost 0 bases to trimming and J lost 11 bases; unmatched junction nucleotides: 12. The CDR3 reads CASSQDRTSGGQVKYF. The CDR3, as DNA: TGTGCCAGCAGCCAAGATCGAACTAGCGGGGGCCAGGTAAAGTACTTC.

The genes are TRBV5-5 and TRBJ1-2; D is perhaps TRBD1 (5 bases). V shed 0 bases and J shed 5 bases, with 14 bases lying between them. The CDR3 extends over 15 amino acids. Germline V lookup: CDR1 SGHKS, CDR2 YYEKEE (reference sequence). CDR3 nucleotides: TGTGCCAGCAGCTTGGGCAGGGTGGGAACATATGGCTACACCTTC. Protein product: CASSLGRVGTYGYTF.

The chain links TRBV9 to TRBJ2-3; TRBD2 aligns across 7 bases. J was trimmed by 2 bases and V by 4 bases; bases with no gene match: 10. Germline V CDR1 and CDR2: SGDLS, YYNGEE. This CDR3 comprises 16 residues. CDR3 DNA: TGTGCCAGCAGCCCTACCGGAGCGGGGTACACAGATACGCAGTATTTT. Its protein is CASSPTGAGYTDTQYF.

This rearrangement joins TRBV30 to TRBJ1-5, with TRBD1 identical over 10 bases. There are 14 residues in the CDR3. V gave up 3 bases and J gave up 7 bases; unmatched junction bases: 6. Germline V gene sequence: CDR1 GTSNPN, CDR2 SVGIG (reference sequence). In DNA form, the CDR3 reads TGTGCCTGGAGCGGACAGGGGGGAAGGCAGCCCCAGCATTTT. Amino acid sequence: CAWSGQGGRQPQHF.

The chain uses TRBV9 and TRBJ2-5; D is perhaps TRBD2 (5 bases). V shed 0 bases and J shed 5 bases, with 8 bases lying between them. Germline V gene lookup returns CDR1 SGDLS and CDR2 YYNGEE. The CDR3 runs to 13 residues. The CDR3 sequence: CASSVGERETQYF. CDR3 in DNA: TGTGCCAGCAGCGTAGGCGAGCGGGAGACCCAGTACTTC.

A few counts support this clone. The chain couples TRBV16 to TRBJ1-4, with D perhaps TRBD1 (5 bases). Germline V gene data show CDR1 as KGHSY and CDR2 as FQNENV. Trimming took 0 bases from V and 5 from J, leaving 10 bases between them. The length of the CDR3 is 15 residues. The CDR3 DNA reads TGTGCCAGCAGCCAATCGGGGCAGAAGAATGAAAAACTGTTTTTT. Protein sequence: CASSQSGQKNEKLFF.

The rearrangement joins TRBV15 to TRBJ2-7; 7 bases match TRBD2. Germline loops: CDR1 LNHNV, CDR2 YYDKDF (reference sequence). The junction had 8 bases not matched to a gene; V was cut back by 0 bases and J by 6 bases. The CDR3 contains 15 residues. The CDR3 nucleotides are TGTGCCACCAGCAGAGATCCTAAGTCGGGGGGCGAGCAGTACTTC. Its translation: CATSRDPKSGGEQYF. Full variable domain (outside the CDR3, taken from reference TRBV15 and TRBJ2-7): DAMVIQNPRYQVTQFGKPVTLSCSQTLNHNVMYWYQQKSSQAPKLLFHYYDKDFNNEADTPDNFQSRRPNTSFCFLDIRSPGLGDTAMYLCATSRDPKSGGEQYFGPGTRLTVT.

The chain combines TRBV7-2 with TRBJ2-7; 10 bases line up with TRBD2. V trimming: 3 bases; J trimming: 9 bases; junction bases outside the gene matches: 11. Germline V lookup: CDR1 SGHTA, CDR2 FQGNSA. The CDR3 consists of 15 residues. CDR3 region: CASSLGTSGALGQYF. CDR3 in DNA: TGTGCCAGCAGCTTGGGAACTAGCGGGGCCCTGGGGCAGTACTTC.

The chain carries TRBV28 and TRBJ2-7; a possible D gene is TRBD2 (5 bases). CDR1 is MDHEN, CDR2 SYDVKM, per germline. The CDR3 loop spans 15 amino acids. The V gene lost 4 bases and the J gene lost 0 bases, with 13 bases spanning the gap. This CDR3 is CASSSDSQSSYEQYF. CDR3 coding DNA: TGTGCCAGCAGTTCGGACTCCCAGAGCTCCTACGAGCAGTACTTC. Looking up the rest from reference TRBV28 and TRBJ2-7 gives the full variable domain: DVKVTQSSRYLVKRTGEKVFLECVQDMDHENMFWYRQDPGLGLRLIYFSYDVKMKEKGDIPEGYSVSREKKERFSLILESASTNQTSMYLCASSSDSQSSYEQYFGPGTRLTVT.